This T cell receptor (beta chain) emerged from a study of cytomegalovirus exposure and HLA in healthy donors. Study information: HLA-typed donors were the source of about 85 million unique TCRs held in an early data release.

The V end was cut by 2 bases, the J end by 8 bases, with 12 bases between. Germline V CDR1 and CDR2: MDHEN, SYDVKM. This CDR3 region has 13 residues. The primer mix had 60 Vbeta and 13 Jbeta primers. Sequenced by immunoSEQ multiplex PCR; TCRdb stores in-frame clones only, minus some. This sample has around 180,000 clones; about 82% occur once, and the top ten carry 2% to 2.5%. The chain links TRBV28 to TRBJ1-2; D may be TRBD1 (6 bases). The TCR originated in a male donor in good health and CMV-seronegative. Sequenced material: PBMCs. Here the CDR3 reads CASSLGQGNGYTF. The CDR3 DNA reads as TGTGCCAGCAGTTTAGGTCAGGGGAACGGCTACACCTTC.